This T cell receptor (beta chain) was captured by sequencing in a study of Graves' ophthalmopathy and Graves' hyperthyroidism. The authors amplified TCR beta CDR3 regions from RNA transcripts. First-round RT-PCR used HTBI primers; second-round multiplex PCR followed. TCRdb processed the multiplex PCR reads anew with MiXCR; each CDR3 protein has one entry. This table has hundreds of thousands of distinct CDR3 sequences, under 50% appearing once. This clonotype has a handful of counts. The antigen is not known. This CDR3 comprises 14 residues. Germline loops: CDR1 MGHRA, CDR2 YSYEKL. V was cut by 2 bases and J by 1 base, with 8 bases left in between. Findings and caveats of the study: The blood repertoire also included most expanded thyroid clonotypes above 0.001 frequency.

Ophthalmopathy donors' eye disease showed moderate-to-severe activity, CAS of at least 3, NOSPECS of at least 4 and duration under 3 months. Sequencing used peripheral blood. The source of this sequence is an adult man with Graves' ophthalmopathy. The J gene is TRBJ1-1, the V gene TRBV4-1; D gene uncertain. CDR3 sequence reads: CASSQPGWNTEAFF. CDR3 DNA: TGCGCCAGCAGCCAACCGGGGTGGAACACTGAAGCTTTCTTT.